This record looks at one T cell receptor beta chain sequence and its context. Its antigen is unidentified. The data were obtained in a study of cytomegalovirus exposure and HLA in healthy donors. Study findings and constraints: Rarity held for most TCR sequences, but there were some public TCRs that occurred in many donors.

The germline V gene encodes CDR1 SGHRS and CDR2 YFSETQ. The length of the CDR3 is 20 residues. V lost 5 bases and J lost 2; bases outside the gene matches: 13. PCR amplification relied on 60 Vbeta primers (plus 13 Jbeta primers). The repertoire was sequenced with immunoSEQ multiplex PCR; TCRdb's copy has only in-frame clones and lacks some. Among more than 95,000 clones listed, 60% to 70% were seen once. The receptor's source is a woman aged 40 to 50 in good health and CMV-seropositive. The V gene is TRBV5-1, the J gene TRBJ2-2; 15 nucleotides agree with TRBD2. Sequences were obtained from PBMCs. CDR3 residues: CASRFPQGTSGRSNTGELFF. The CDR3 nucleotides are TGCGCCAGCAGATTCCCTCAAGGGACTAGCGGGAGGTCTAACACCGGGGAGCTGTTTTTT.